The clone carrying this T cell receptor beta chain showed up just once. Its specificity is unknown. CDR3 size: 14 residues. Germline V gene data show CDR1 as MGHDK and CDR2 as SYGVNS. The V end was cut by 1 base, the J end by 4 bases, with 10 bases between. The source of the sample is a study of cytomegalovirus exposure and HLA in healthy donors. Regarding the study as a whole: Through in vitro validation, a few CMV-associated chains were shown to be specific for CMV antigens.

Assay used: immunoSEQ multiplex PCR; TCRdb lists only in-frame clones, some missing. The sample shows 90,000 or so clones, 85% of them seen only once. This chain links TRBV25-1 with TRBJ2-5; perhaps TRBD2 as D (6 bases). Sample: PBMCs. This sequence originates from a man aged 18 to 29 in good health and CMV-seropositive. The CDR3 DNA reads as TGTGCCAGCAGTGAATGGGAGCGGGCAGAGACCCAGTACTTC. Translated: CASSEWERAETQYF.